These T cell receptor beta chains were read from a single sample in a study of T cell repertoires in cytomegalovirus infection. TCRdb re-called the reads with MiXCR, one entry per CDR3 protein. The table includes about 340,000 distinct CDR3 sequences, roughly 28% detected once. These receptors' antigens are unknown. The starting material was cultured PBMCs, obtained from culture after CMV antigen stimulation. These receptors all stem from a human donor in good health (CMV status not recorded). Some clones in this sample may be carry-over from other donors' samples. The CDR3 runs from the conserved cysteine through the conserved F or W. The order of the fields is D gene, clone size, V gene, J gene, CDR3 DNA, CDR3 protein. D genes are given only for firm matches. Clone size is given for some rows only: seen once, a few or many times, or a class if the clone is expanded.

D gene: .; clone size: .; V gene: TRBV6-1; J gene: TRBJ2-3; CDR3 DNA: TGTGCCAGCAGTGAACCAGGGAGGACAGATACGCAGTATTTT; CDR3 protein: CASSEPGRTDTQYF
D gene: .; clone size: .; V gene: TRBV19; J gene: TRBJ2-2; CDR3 DNA: TGTGCCAGTACGATCGGGGGTAGGGGGAGCCAGAACACCGGGGAGCTGTTTTTT; CDR3 protein: CASTIGGRGSQNTGELFF
D gene: TRBD1; clone size: .; V gene: TRBV7-2; J gene: TRBJ2-7; CDR3 DNA: TGTGCCAGCAGCGGAAGGACAGGGACCTACGAGCAGTACTTC; CDR3 protein: CASSGRTGTYEQYF
D gene: .; clone size: .; V gene: TRBV2; J gene: TRBJ2-7; CDR3 DNA: TGTGCCAGCAGAGTCACCCGGGACGCGGGCCACGAGCAGTACTTC; CDR3 protein: CASRVTRDAGHEQYF
D gene: .; clone size: .; V gene: TRBV6-2/TRBV6-3; J gene: TRBJ1-2; CDR3 DNA: TGTGCCAGCAGTGAAGGGCGACAGATCTATGGCTACACCTTC; CDR3 protein: CASSEGRQIYGYTF
D gene: TRBD1; clone size: .; V gene: TRBV28; J gene: TRBJ2-5; CDR3 DNA: TGTGCCAGCAGCCCCCCCGACAGGGGCCAGTACTTC; CDR3 protein: CASSPPDRGQYF
D gene: TRBD1; clone size: few; V gene: TRBV6-1; J gene: TRBJ1-1; CDR3 DNA: TGTGCCAGCAGTAGAGTGACAGGGCGCTACTCTGTTTTGACTGAAGCTTTCTTT; CDR3 protein: CASSRVTGRYSVLTEAFF
D gene: TRBD1; clone size: .; V gene: TRBV12-3/TRBV12-4; J gene: TRBJ2-7; CDR3 DNA: TGTGCCAGCAGTTTAGCTCCGGGACAGGGGACCTACGAGCAGTACTTC; CDR3 protein: CASSLAPGQGTYEQYF
D gene: .; clone size: .; V gene: TRBV11-2; J gene: TRBJ2-7; CDR3 DNA: TGTGCCAGCAGCTTAGAGCCACAGGTTATCTACGAGCAGTACTTC; CDR3 protein: CASSLEPQVIYEQYF
D gene: .; clone size: .; V gene: TRBV7-6; J gene: TRBJ2-1; CDR3 DNA: TGTGCCAGCAGCTTATCTAGTGGGGGGGCCAGGGATGAGCAGTTCTTC; CDR3 protein: CASSLSSGGARDEQFF
D gene: .; clone size: .; V gene: TRBV12-3/TRBV12-4; J gene: TRBJ2-1; CDR3 DNA: TGTGCCAGCAGTTTCCTGGCAGGGAGAGGGTATGAGCAGTTCTTC; CDR3 protein: CASSFLAGRGYEQFF
D gene: .; clone size: few; V gene: TRBV19; J gene: TRBJ1-1; CDR3 DNA: TGTGCCAGTATGAGAGGAGGAGACACTGAAGCTTTCTTT; CDR3 protein: CASMRGGDTEAFF
D gene: TRBD1; clone size: many; V gene: TRBV7-2; J gene: TRBJ1-2; CDR3 DNA: TGTGCCAGCAGCTTTGCAGGGGGCGCTAACTATGGCTACACCTTC; CDR3 protein: CASSFAGGANYGYTF
D gene: .; clone size: .; V gene: TRBV14; J gene: TRBJ2-7; CDR3 DNA: TGTGCCAGCAGCCTCAGTACCGAGCAGTACTTC; CDR3 protein: CASSLSTEQYF
D gene: .; clone size: few; V gene: TRBV12-3/TRBV12-4; J gene: TRBJ1-3; CDR3 DNA: TGTGCCAGCAGTTCCCCCGGGACACCCTCTGGAAACACCATATATTTT; CDR3 protein: CASSSPGTPSGNTIYF
D gene: TRBD2; clone size: few; V gene: TRBV12-3/TRBV12-4; J gene: TRBJ2-1; CDR3 DNA: TGTGCCATCAACCTTCCGGGACTAGGATACAATGAGCAGTTCTTC; CDR3 protein: CAINLPGLGYNEQFF
D gene: TRBD1; clone size: few; V gene: TRBV4-1; J gene: TRBJ2-1; CDR3 DNA: TGCGCCAGCAGCCACAGTCGGGACAGGATTGGCAATGAGCAGTTCTTC; CDR3 protein: CASSHSRDRIGNEQFF
D gene: .; clone size: few; V gene: TRBV20-1; J gene: TRBJ2-3; CDR3 DNA: TGCAGTGCTAGAGACGGGGGCTTAAGCACAGATACGCAGTATTTT; CDR3 protein: CSARDGGLSTDTQYF
D gene: TRBD2; clone size: .; V gene: TRBV15; J gene: TRBJ2-1; CDR3 DNA: TGTGCCACCAGCAGAGAACGAGCGGGGGGTTACAATGAGCAGTTCTTC; CDR3 protein: CATSRERAGGYNEQFF
D gene: .; clone size: .; V gene: TRBV7-6; J gene: TRBJ2-2; CDR3 DNA: TGTGCCAGCAGGAAACAGGGGAACACCGGGGAGCTGTTTTTT; CDR3 protein: CASRKQGNTGELFF
D gene: TRBD1; clone size: many; V gene: TRBV7-3; J gene: TRBJ2-5; CDR3 DNA: TGTGCCAGCAGCCCGACAGGGGCCCAAGAGACCCAGTACTTC; CDR3 protein: CASSPTGAQETQYF
D gene: .; clone size: few; V gene: TRBV7-3; J gene: TRBJ2-1; CDR3 DNA: TGTGCCAGCAGCTTAACGCCCTTCAATGAGCAGTTCTTC; CDR3 protein: CASSLTPFNEQFF
D gene: .; clone size: few; V gene: TRBV6-1; J gene: TRBJ2-5; CDR3 DNA: TGTGCCAGCAGTACAGGGATGGGAGAGACCCAGTACTTC; CDR3 protein: CASSTGMGETQYF
D gene: TRBD2; clone size: few; V gene: TRBV29-1; J gene: TRBJ2-2; CDR3 DNA: TGCAGCGTAGGGGGAAAGCGGGGGGGCGTCGGGGAGCTGTTTTTT; CDR3 protein: CSVGGKRGGVGELFF
D gene: TRBD2; clone size: .; V gene: TRBV7-6; J gene: TRBJ2-7; CDR3 DNA: TGTGCCAGCAGCTTGAAGCCGGGGACTATTACCTACGAGCAGTACTTC; CDR3 protein: CASSLKPGTITYEQYF
D gene: .; clone size: few; V gene: TRBV19; J gene: TRBJ2-1; CDR3 DNA: TGTGCCAGTGCGAGGTTCTCCTACAATGAGCAGTTCTTC; CDR3 protein: CASARFSYNEQFF
D gene: TRBD2; clone size: few; V gene: TRBV6-5; J gene: TRBJ2-3; CDR3 DNA: TGTGCCAGCAGGGAAAGACTAGCGGCAGCCTCTAGCACAGATACGCAGTATTTT; CDR3 protein: CASRERLAAASSTDTQYF
D gene: .; clone size: once; V gene: TRBV12-3/TRBV12-4; J gene: TRBJ1-1; CDR3 DNA: TGTGCCAGCAACGACAGGAACACTGAAGCTTTCTTT; CDR3 protein: CASNDRNTEAFF
D gene: .; clone size: .; V gene: TRBV20-1; J gene: TRBJ1-5; CDR3 DNA: TGCAGTGCTGCGCGGACAGTGGGTCAGCCCCAGCATTTT; CDR3 protein: CSAARTVGQPQHF